This T cell receptor (beta chain) comes out of a study of T cells in localized non-small cell lung cancer. General study results and limits: Peak T cell clonality was found in uninvolved adjacent lung, exceeding tumor.

This clone occurred once. Its antigen is currently unknown. From germline, CDR1 is LNHDA and CDR2 SQIVND (reference sequence). Trimming removed 5 bases at V and 3 bases at J, with 19 bases between. The CDR3 runs to 17 residues. Sequencing used immunoSEQ multiplex PCR; TCRdb keeps in-frame clones, though not all of them. This sample has tens of thousands of clones, with around 80% found just once. The sample consisted of peripheral blood, taken before any cancer treatment. V gene TRBV19 combines with J gene TRBJ2-2, with TRBD2 as a possible D gene (6 bases). This TCR derives from a male donor at least 60 years old with stage III squamous cell lung carcinoma. The CDR3, as DNA: TGTGCCAGTAGTGGGGCATCGGCTAGCGATTACACCGGGGAGCTGTTTTTT. This encodes CASSGASASDYTGELFF.